In its sample, the clone carrying this T cell receptor (beta chain) was seen a few times. The CDR3 runs 15 residues. Germline V gene data show CDR1 as SGHTA and CDR2 as FQGTGA. The V gene lost 5 bases and the J gene lost 2 bases, with 15 bases spanning the gap. This entry is derived from a study of T-cell reconstitution after alpha-beta-depleted transplantation in children. The TCRbeta library incorporated unique molecular identifiers. Each CDR3 protein is one row after TCRdb ran MiXCR on the PCR reads. The table shows more than 550,000 distinct CDR3 sequences, with over 9.5% occurring only once. This material consisted of PBMCs from the stem cell graft donor, taken from the stem cell graft. The rearrangement uses TRBV7-3 and TRBJ2-5; D is possibly TRBD2 (7 bases). The clonotype originates from a human donor who donated a stem cell graft to a child with acute myeloid leukemia. The CDR3 DNA follows: TGTGCCAGCAGCCGAACAGGGAGGGAGCAAGAGACCCAGTACTTC. It translates to CASSRTGREQETQYF.